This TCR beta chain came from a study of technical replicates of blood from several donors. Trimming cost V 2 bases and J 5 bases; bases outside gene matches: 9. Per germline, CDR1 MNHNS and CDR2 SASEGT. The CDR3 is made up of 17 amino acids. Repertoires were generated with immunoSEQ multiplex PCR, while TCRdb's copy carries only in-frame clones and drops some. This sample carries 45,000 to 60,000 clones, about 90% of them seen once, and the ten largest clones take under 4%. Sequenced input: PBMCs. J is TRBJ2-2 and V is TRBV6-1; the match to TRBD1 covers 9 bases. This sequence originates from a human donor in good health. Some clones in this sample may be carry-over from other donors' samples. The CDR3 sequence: CASSERQGVAKTGELFF. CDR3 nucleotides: TGTGCCAGCAGTGAAAGACAGGGGGTGGCCAAGACCGGGGAGCTGTTTTTT.